The rows below give T cell receptor beta chains drawn from one sample of a study of response to subunit inactivated influenza vaccine. MiXCR was run by TCRdb on the RT-PCR reads, yielding one entry per CDR3 protein. The data contain just under 250,000 distinct CDR3 sequences, 9% to 15% of them singletons. The sequencing used non-naive T cells sorted from PBMCs, collected 14 days before vaccination. The receptor source for this set is a man aged 50-59 years who received an inactivated influenza vaccine. The CDR3 runs from the conserved cysteine through the conserved F or W. The D gene is left open where the match is weak. Clone size is stated in some rows and not others, as once, few, many or a class when expanded.

v_call	d_call	clone_size	j_call	cdr3_nt	cdr3_aa
TRBV7-2	TRBD1	.	TRBJ2-1	TGTGCCAGCAGCTTTTGGACAGGGTCCTACAATGAGCAGTTCTTC	CASSFWTGSYNEQFF
TRBV4-3	.	.	TRBJ2-6	TGCGCCAGCAGCCATGGGCCCCGGTCCCGCTCTGGGGCCAACGTCCTGACTTTC	CASSHGPRSRSGANVLTF
TRBV10-3	.	.	TRBJ1-5	TGTGCCACCCGGACCGACGGGAATAGCAATCAGCCCCAGCATTTT	CATRTDGNSNQPQHF
TRBV9	.	few	TRBJ2-3	TGTGCCAGCAGCGTAGGGGGGCGCACAGATACGCAGTATTTT	CASSVGGRTDTQYF
TRBV6-2/TRBV6-3	TRBD2	.	TRBJ2-1	TGTGCCAGCAGTTACTCGGTTAGCGGGGGGGCTCTGAACTACAATGAGCAGTTCTTC	CASSYSVSGGALNYNEQFF
TRBV5-5	TRBD1	few	TRBJ2-7	TGTGCCAGCAGCTTGGCGGGACAGGATGCATACGAGCAGTACTTC	CASSLAGQDAYEQYF
TRBV5-1	TRBD2	few	TRBJ2-7	TGCGCCAGCAGCATAACGGGGGGGCCATCCTACGAGCAGTACTTC	CASSITGGPSYEQYF
TRBV4-2	TRBD1	many	TRBJ2-7	TGTGCCAGCAGCCAAGAGGTCTGGGAACCAGGGGGCGAGCAGTACTTC	CASSQEVWEPGGEQYF
TRBV4-3	.	few	TRBJ2-3	TGCGCCAGCAGCCAAGATAGGGGGGGCGGCGATACGCAGTATTTT	CASSQDRGGGDTQYF
TRBV6-6	.	.	TRBJ2-1	TGTGCCAGCAGTCATAACAATGAGCAGTTCTTC	CASSHNNEQFF
TRBV7-8	TRBD1	.	TRBJ1-2	TGTGCCAGCAGCCGCGGAGGGACAGCGATTAACTATGGCTACACCTTC	CASSRGGTAINYGYTF
TRBV20-1	TRBD2	many	TRBJ2-5	TGCAGTGCTAGAGATTTGGGACTAGCGGGGCAGACCCAGTACTTC	CSARDLGLAGQTQYF
TRBV2	.	.	TRBJ1-1	TGTGCCAGCAGTGGCCCGGTACAGGGAGTAGCTTTCTTT	CASSGPVQGVAFF
TRBV7-2	.	few	TRBJ2-4	TGTGCCAGCAGCTTAGCTGAAAACATTCAGTACTTC	CASSLAENIQYF
TRBV6-6	.	many	TRBJ2-5	TGTGCCAGCAGTTACGATTGGGAGACCCAGTACTTC	CASSYDWETQYF
TRBV12-3/TRBV12-4	TRBD1	many	TRBJ1-1	TGTGCCAGCACTACAGGGGGAAGGTTCACTGAAGCTTTCTTT	CASTTGGRFTEAFF
TRBV6-2/TRBV6-3	.	.	TRBJ2-5	TGTGCCAGCAATGCGGGGGCGGGAGAGACCCAGTACTTC	CASNAGAGETQYF
TRBV7-6	.	many	TRBJ1-1	TGTGCCAGCAGCTTAGAGGTGAACACTGAAGCTTTCTTT	CASSLEVNTEAFF
TRBV6-4	.	once	TRBJ2-3	TGTGCCAGCAGCGTAGAAGGGTCAGATACGCAGTATTTT	CASSVEGSDTQYF
TRBV29-1	TRBD1	.	TRBJ2-7	TGCAGCGTTGAAACGACAGGGGGTTACGAGCAGTACTTC	CSVETTGGYEQYF
TRBV10-3	.	.	TRBJ1-2	TGTGCCATCAGTGAGTCTCCCCCCGGGGGGGCTGCAGGCTACACCTTC	CAISESPPGGAAGYTF
TRBV6-2/TRBV6-3	.	.	TRBJ2-1	TGTGCCAGCACCCCCGGGATCGATGAGCAGTTCTTC	CASTPGIDEQFF
TRBV12-3/TRBV12-4	TRBD1	.	TRBJ2-3	TGTGCCAGCAGTTTACCCTGGACAGGGTCTGATACGCAGTATTTT	CASSLPWTGSDTQYF
TRBV6-1	TRBD1	.	TRBJ2-3	TGTGCCAGCAGACAGGGGTTAAGCTTCACAGATACGCAGTATTTT	CASRQGLSFTDTQYF
TRBV5-1	.	many	TRBJ1-4	TGCGCCAGCAGCCGGACCGGTGAAAAACTGTTTTTT	CASSRTGEKLFF
TRBV12-3/TRBV12-4	TRBD1	.	TRBJ2-2	TGTGCCAGCAGTCACCGGACAGGGAACACCGGGGAGCTGTTTTTT	CASSHRTGNTGELFF
TRBV15	.	.	TRBJ1-1	TGTGCCACCAGCAGAGATATGGGGGCGGGGGGCACTGAAGCTTTCTTT	CATSRDMGAGGTEAFF
TRBV7-9	TRBD1	many	TRBJ2-5	TGTGCCAGCAGCTTAGGACAGGGGCAAGAGACCCAGTACTTC	CASSLGQGQETQYF
TRBV10-3	TRBD1	many	TRBJ2-7	TGTGCCATCAGTGAGTCGGTGGGGACAGGGGCCTACGAGCAGTACTTC	CAISESVGTGAYEQYF
TRBV12-3/TRBV12-4	TRBD1	.	TRBJ2-7	TGTGCCAGCAGCCCCGCCGGGACAGGTTACGAGCAGTACTTC	CASSPAGTGYEQYF
TRBV5-6	.	many	TRBJ1-2	TGTGCCAGCAGACTAGGGGAGGGTAACTATGGCTACACCTTC	CASRLGEGNYGYTF
TRBV5-1	TRBD2	many	TRBJ2-3	TGCGCCAGCAGCTTGGTGTCTAGCGGGGCGATCACCACAGATACGCAGTATTTT	CASSLVSSGAITTDTQYF
TRBV29-1	.	few	TRBJ1-2	TGCAGCGTTGTAGGGGATCATGGCTACACCTTC	CSVVGDHGYTF
TRBV5-1	TRBD2	.	TRBJ2-7	TGCGTCAGCAGTTTGACTAGCGGGCCAGTCTACGAGCAGTACTTC	CVSSLTSGPVYEQYF
TRBV6-5	.	few	TRBJ1-2	TGTGCCAGCAGTTACTCCTCAGAGGGCTACACCTTC	CASSYSSEGYTF
TRBV18	.	.	TRBJ1-1	TGTGCCAGCTCACCAAGTGGGAGCGGGGCTGAAGCTTTCTTT	CASSPSGSGAEAFF
TRBV7-9	TRBD1	few	TRBJ2-4	TGTGCCAGCAGCGGCCAGGGACAGGGGCTAAACATTCAGTACTTC	CASSGQGQGLNIQYF
TRBV7-9	.	few	TRBJ1-5	TGTGCCAGCAGCTCTACCCGGGACACCTATCAGCCCCAGCATTTT	CASSSTRDTYQPQHF
TRBV5-1	.	few	TRBJ2-7	TGCGCCAGCAGCGGGGGGGGGCATGCGAGCTCCTACGAGCAGTACTTC	CASSGGGHASSYEQYF
TRBV3-1	.	few	TRBJ2-1	TGTGCCAGCAGCCAAGGGGTGGGGAATGGCGCGGGGCAGTTCTTC	CASSQGVGNGAGQFF
TRBV3-1	.	.	TRBJ1-1	TGTGCCAGCAGCCAAGATGGGGGATTGGGCTCGAACACTGAAGCTTTCTTT	CASSQDGGLGSNTEAFF
TRBV27	.	few	TRBJ1-2	TGTGCCAGCAGTTTGAGGGGCAGATCCCAGGGTGGCTACACCTTC	CASSLRGRSQGGYTF